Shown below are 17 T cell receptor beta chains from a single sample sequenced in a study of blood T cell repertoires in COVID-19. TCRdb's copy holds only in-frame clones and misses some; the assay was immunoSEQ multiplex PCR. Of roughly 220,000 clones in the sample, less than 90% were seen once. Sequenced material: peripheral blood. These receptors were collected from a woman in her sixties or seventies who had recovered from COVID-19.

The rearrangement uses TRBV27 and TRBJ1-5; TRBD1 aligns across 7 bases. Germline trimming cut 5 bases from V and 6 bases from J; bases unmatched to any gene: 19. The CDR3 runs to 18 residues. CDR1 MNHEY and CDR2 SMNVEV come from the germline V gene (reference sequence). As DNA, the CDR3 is TGTGCCAGCAGTCCGCGACCACGACAGGGCACGGTGAGTCAGCCCCAGCATTTT. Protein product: CASSPRPRQGTVSQPQHF.

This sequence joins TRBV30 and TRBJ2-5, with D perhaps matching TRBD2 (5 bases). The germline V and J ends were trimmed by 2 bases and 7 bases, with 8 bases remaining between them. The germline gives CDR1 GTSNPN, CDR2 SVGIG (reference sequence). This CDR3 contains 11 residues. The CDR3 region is CAWSSRGTQYF. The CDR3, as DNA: TGTGCCTGGAGTTCCCGGGGGACCCAGTACTTC.

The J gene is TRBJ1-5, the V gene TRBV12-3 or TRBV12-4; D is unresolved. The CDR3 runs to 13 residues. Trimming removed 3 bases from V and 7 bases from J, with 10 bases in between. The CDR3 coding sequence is TGTGCCAGCAGTTTTAACAGTCCCCAGCCCCAGCATTTT. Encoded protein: CASSFNSPQPQHF.

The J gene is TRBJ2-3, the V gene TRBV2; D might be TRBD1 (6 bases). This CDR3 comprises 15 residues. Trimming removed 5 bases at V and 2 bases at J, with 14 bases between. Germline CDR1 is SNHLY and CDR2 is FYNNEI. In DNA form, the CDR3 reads TGTGCCAGCAGTTCCCCGGGACACAACACAGATACGCAGTATTTT. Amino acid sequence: CASSSPGHNTDTQYF.

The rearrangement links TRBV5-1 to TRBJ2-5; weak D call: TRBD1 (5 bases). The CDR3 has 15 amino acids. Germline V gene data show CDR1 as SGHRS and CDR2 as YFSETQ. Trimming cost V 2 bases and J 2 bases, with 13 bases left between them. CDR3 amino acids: CASSLGSTEQETQYF. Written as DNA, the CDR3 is TGCGCCAGCAGCTTAGGATCGACAGAGCAAGAGACCCAGTACTTC.

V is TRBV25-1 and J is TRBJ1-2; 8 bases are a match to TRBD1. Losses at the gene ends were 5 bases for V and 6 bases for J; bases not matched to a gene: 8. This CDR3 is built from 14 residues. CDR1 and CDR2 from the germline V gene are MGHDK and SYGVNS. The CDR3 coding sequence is TGTGCCAGCAGTCTCAGGGGGCAAGACAATGGCTACACCTTC. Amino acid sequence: CASSLRGQDNGYTF.

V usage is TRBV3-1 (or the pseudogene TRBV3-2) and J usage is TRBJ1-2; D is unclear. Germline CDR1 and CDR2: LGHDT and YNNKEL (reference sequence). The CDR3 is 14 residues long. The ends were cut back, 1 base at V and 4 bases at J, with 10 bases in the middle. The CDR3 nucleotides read TGTGCCAGCAGCCAAGTTGGGCGGGGCTATGGCTACACCTTC. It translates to CASSQVGRGYGYTF.

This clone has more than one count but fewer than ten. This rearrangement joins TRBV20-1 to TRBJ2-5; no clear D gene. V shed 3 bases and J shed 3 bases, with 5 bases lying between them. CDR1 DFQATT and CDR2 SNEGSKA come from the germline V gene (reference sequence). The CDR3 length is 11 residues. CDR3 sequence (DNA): TGCAGTGCTAGCCCTAAAGAGACCCAGTACTTC. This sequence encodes CSASPKETQYF.

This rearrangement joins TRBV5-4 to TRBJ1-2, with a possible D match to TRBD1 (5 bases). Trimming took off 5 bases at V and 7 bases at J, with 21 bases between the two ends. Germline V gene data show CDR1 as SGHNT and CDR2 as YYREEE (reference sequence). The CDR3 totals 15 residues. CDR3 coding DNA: TGTGCCAGCAGTTTCGACAGCTCCAGATTTGGTGGCTACACCTTC. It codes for CASSFDSSRFGGYTF.

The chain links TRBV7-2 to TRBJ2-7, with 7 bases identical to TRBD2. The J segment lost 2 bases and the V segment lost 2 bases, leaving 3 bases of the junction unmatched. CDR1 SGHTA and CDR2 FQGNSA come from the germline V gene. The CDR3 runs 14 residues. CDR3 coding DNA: TGTGCCAGCAGCTTACGGCGGGAGCCCTACGAGCAGTACTTC. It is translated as CASSLRREPYEQYF.

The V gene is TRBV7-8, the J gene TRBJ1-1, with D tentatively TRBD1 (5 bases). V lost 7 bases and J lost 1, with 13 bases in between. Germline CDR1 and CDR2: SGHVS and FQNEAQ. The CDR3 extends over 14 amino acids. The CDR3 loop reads CASMSGATNTEAFF. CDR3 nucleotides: TGTGCCAGCATGTCTGGGGCAACGAACACTGAAGCTTTCTTT.

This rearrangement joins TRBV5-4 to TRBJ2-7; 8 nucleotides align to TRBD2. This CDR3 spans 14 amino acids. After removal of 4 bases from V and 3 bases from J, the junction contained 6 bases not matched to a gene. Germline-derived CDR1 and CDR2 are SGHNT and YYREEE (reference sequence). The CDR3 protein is CASSRSGKGYEQYF. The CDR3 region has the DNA TGTGCCAGCAGCCGTAGCGGGAAGGGCTACGAGCAGTACTTC.

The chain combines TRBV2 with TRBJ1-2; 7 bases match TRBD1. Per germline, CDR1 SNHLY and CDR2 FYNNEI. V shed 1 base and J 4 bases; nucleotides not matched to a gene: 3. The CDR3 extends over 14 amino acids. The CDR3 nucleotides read TGTGCCAGCAGTGAAGGGCAGGGGGTCTATGGCTACACCTTC. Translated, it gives CASSEGQGVYGYTF.

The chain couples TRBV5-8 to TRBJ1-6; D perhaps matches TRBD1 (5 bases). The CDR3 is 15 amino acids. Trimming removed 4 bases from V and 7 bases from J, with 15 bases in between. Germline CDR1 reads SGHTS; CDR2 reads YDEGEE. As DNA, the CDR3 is TGTGCCAGCAGCAGTCGAACGGGGGGAAATTCACCCCTCCACTTT. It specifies CASSSRTGGNSPLHF.

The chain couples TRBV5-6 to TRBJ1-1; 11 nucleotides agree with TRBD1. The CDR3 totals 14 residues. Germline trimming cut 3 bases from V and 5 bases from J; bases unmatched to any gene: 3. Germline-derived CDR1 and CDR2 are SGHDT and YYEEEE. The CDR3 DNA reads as TGTGCCAGCAGCTGGGGACAGGGGGTTACTGAAGCTTTCTTT. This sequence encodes CASSWGQGVTEAFF.

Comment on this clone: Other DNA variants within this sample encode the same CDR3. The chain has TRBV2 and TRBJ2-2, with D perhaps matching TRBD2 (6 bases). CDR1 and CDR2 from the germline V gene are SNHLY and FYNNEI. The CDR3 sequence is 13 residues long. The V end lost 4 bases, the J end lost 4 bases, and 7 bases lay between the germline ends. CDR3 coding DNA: TGTGCCAGCAGTGGGGGACTCACCGGGGAGCTGTTTTTT. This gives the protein CASSGGLTGELFF.

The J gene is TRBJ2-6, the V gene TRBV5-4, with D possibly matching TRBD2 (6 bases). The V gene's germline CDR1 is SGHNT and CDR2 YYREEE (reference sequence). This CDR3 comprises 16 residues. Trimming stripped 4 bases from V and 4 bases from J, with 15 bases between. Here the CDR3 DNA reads TGTGCCAGCAGCCTGGGGAGGTTCAGAGGGGCCAACGTCCTGACTTTC. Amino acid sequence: CASSLGRFRGANVLTF. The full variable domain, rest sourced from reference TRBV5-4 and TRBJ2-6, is ETGVTQSPTHLIKTRGQQVTLRCSSQSGHNTVSWYQQALGQGPQFIFQYYREEENGRGNFPPRFSGLQFPNYSSELNVNALELDDSALYLCASSLGRFRGANVLTFGAGSRLTVL.